These T cell receptor beta chains were read from a single sample in a study of T cell repertoires in ileal Crohn's disease. Clones were read by immunoSEQ multiplex PCR, and TCRdb kept only the in-frame ones, dropping some. Seen here are several thousand clones, around 90% observed once, and the top ten hold 4% to 4.5%. Sequenced: ileal tissue. The receptors were gathered from an adult with Crohn's disease. Both conserved end residues are part of each CDR3. A D gene is named only where the DNA matches it firmly. Clone size is not always given. Where it is, it says once, few, many or a class for expanded clones.

j_gene,abundance,v_gene,d_gene,CDR3aa
TRBJ2-1,once,TRBV19,.,CASRPGGRNEQFF
TRBJ1-2,.,TRBV7-2,.,CASSLKGMSYGYTF
TRBJ1-1,.,TRBV5-1,TRBD1,CASSLTGGRGTEAFF
TRBJ2-2,.,TRBV5-1,TRBD2,CASSLGLAGNTGELFF
TRBJ1-1,.,TRBV30,.,CAWMLNTEAFF
TRBJ1-2,.,TRBV30,.,CAWAGEAYGYTF
TRBJ2-3,.,TRBV5-8,TRBD2,CASSRGADTQYF
TRBJ2-7,.,TRBV7-2,TRBD2,CASSLVPSGTYEQYF
TRBJ1-1,.,TRBV5-1,.,CASSLGLSTEAFF
TRBJ2-2,.,TRBV7-8,.,CASSLGGHPPRELFF
TRBJ2-5,.,TRBV29-1,.,CSVVKGQETQYF
TRBJ1-5,.,TRBV6-1,.,CASARDRQPQHF
TRBJ1-4,few,TRBV2,.,CASSTGFVNEKLFF